Below are 21 T cell receptor beta chains sequenced from a single sample in a study of blood T cell repertoires in COVID-19. Clones were read by immunoSEQ multiplex PCR, and TCRdb kept only the in-frame ones, dropping some. The sample holds approximately 150,000 clones, 70% to 90% seen once. Sequenced sample: peripheral blood. These receptors originate from a human donor with acute or convalescent COVID-19. The donor label of this sample is uncertain.

The rearrangement joins TRBV19 to TRBJ1-1; D not resolved. The CDR3 length is 13 residues. Germline values: CDR1 LNHDA, CDR2 SQIVND (reference sequence). Trimming left V 10 bases short and J 1 base short, with 13 bases between. The CDR3 bases are TGTGCCACTCGCCTAGGGAGGAACACTGAAGCTTTCTTT. Amino acid sequence: CATRLGRNTEAFF.

The rearrangement joins TRBV7-3 to TRBJ2-3; TRBD2 is a possible D gene (7 bases). The CDR3 consists of 16 residues. The V gene's germline CDR1 is SGHTA and CDR2 FQGTGA. V lost 5 bases to trimming and J lost 1 base, with 16 bases between them. CDR3 in amino acids: CASSEQGGVGTDTQYF. In DNA, the CDR3 is TGTGCCAGCAGCGAACAGGGAGGGGTCGGCACAGATACGCAGTATTTT.

This chain connects TRBV6-5 to TRBJ1-1; a possible D gene is TRBD1 (5 bases). This CDR3 is 13 amino acids long. Germline values: CDR1 MNHEY, CDR2 SVGAGI. V was trimmed by 3 bases and J by 1 base, leaving 6 bases between them. The CDR3 coding sequence is TGTGCCAGCAGTTATCAGGGGAACACTGAAGCTTTCTTT. The encoded protein is CASSYQGNTEAFF.

The CDR3 spells CASSIGGSTDTQYF. The CDR3 region has the DNA TGTGCCAGCAGTATTGGCGGGTCCACAGATACGCAGTATTTT. The chain recombines TRBV6-5 with TRBJ2-3; D may be TRBD2 (5 bases). CDR1 is MNHEY and CDR2 is SVGAGI in the germline V gene. V gave up 5 bases and J gave up 2 bases, with 11 bases separating them. This CDR3 is 14 amino acids long.

The J gene is TRBJ1-5, the V gene TRBV18; D is undetermined. Germline assignment: CDR1 KGHSH and CDR2 LQKENI. There are 15 residues in the CDR3. Trimming pared 2 bases from V and 0 bases from J, leaving 8 bases between. The CDR3 coding sequence is TGTGCCAGCTCACCAAGGCAGGATAGCAATCAGCCCCAGCATTTT. Translation gives CASSPRQDSNQPQHF.

This chain uses TRBV5-4 with TRBJ1-6; 8 bases align to TRBD1. V shed 3 bases and J 0 bases; nucleotides not matched to a gene: 5. The CDR3 has 17 residues. From germline, CDR1 is SGHNT and CDR2 YYREEE (reference sequence). The CDR3 here is CASSSGGRYSYNSPLHF. The CDR3 DNA follows: TGTGCCAGCAGCTCAGGGGGCCGCTACTCCTATAATTCACCCCTCCACTTT.

The V call is TRBV15, the J call TRBJ1-4; D remains unclear. Trimming took off 0 bases at V and 0 bases at J, with 11 bases between the two ends. Germline-derived CDR1 and CDR2 are LNHNV and YYDKDF (reference sequence). This CDR3 has 17 residues. CDR3 amino acids: CATSREPGIATNEKLFF. The CDR3 DNA reads as TGTGCCACCAGCAGAGAACCGGGGATCGCAACTAATGAAAAACTGTTTTTT.

The chain employs TRBV18 and TRBJ2-5; 8 bases map to TRBD2. Germline loops: CDR1 KGHSH, CDR2 LQKENI. V dropped 5 bases and J dropped 5; count of bases not matched to a gene: 7. This CDR3 has 14 amino acids. Here the CDR3 reads CASSISGGSETQYF. CDR3 bases: TGTGCCAGCTCAATCAGCGGGGGCTCGGAGACCCAGTACTTC.

The chain employs TRBV4-2 and TRBJ2-3; 7 nucleotides agree with TRBD2. The V segment lost 1 base and the J segment 6 bases; nucleotides outside the gene matches: 10. The CDR3 totals 16 residues. The germline CDR1 and CDR2 sequences are LGHNA and YNFKEQ. The DNA of the CDR3 is TGTGCCAGCAGCCAAGGGGCTAGCGGTGTTCTGGATACGCAGTATTTT. Residues: CASSQGASGVLDTQYF.

The chain couples TRBV6-5 to TRBJ1-6; the D is unclear. CDR3 size: 14 residues. Trimming shortened V by 0 bases and J by 7 bases, and 7 bases separated the two germline ends. Germline CDR1 is MNHEY and CDR2 is SVGAGI. The CDR3 bases are TGTGCCAGCAGTTACTCTATAGTAAATTCACCCCTCCACTTT. It codes for CASSYSIVNSPLHF.

The gene calls are TRBV20-1 and TRBJ2-5; 8 bases map to TRBD2. The CDR3 loop spans 17 amino acids. Trimming took 3 bases from V and 4 from J; bases not matched to a gene: 16. Germline V lookup: CDR1 DFQATT, CDR2 SNEGSKA (reference sequence). The CDR3 spells CSASGQRGTQGIETQYF. CDR3 DNA sequence: TGCAGTGCTAGTGGCCAGCGGGGGACCCAAGGAATAGAGACCCAGTACTTC.

In its sample, this clone was seen once. The chain combines TRBV6-5 with TRBJ1-1; no definite D call. Germline V gene data show CDR1 as MNHEY and CDR2 as SVGAGI. The length of the CDR3 is 15 residues. V shed 0 bases and J shed 0 bases, with 8 bases lying between them. CDR3 loop: CASSYSEAMNTEAFF. The CDR3 DNA follows: TGTGCCAGCAGTTACTCCGAGGCGATGAACACTGAAGCTTTCTTT.

V is TRBV7-3 and J is TRBJ2-1, with 11 bases that match TRBD2. Per the germline V gene, CDR1 is SGHTA and CDR2 is FQGTGA. The CDR3 sequence is 17 residues long. With 4 bases clipped from V and 9 bases from J, the junction kept 14 bases outside the gene matches. The chain's CDR3 is CASSSLILAGARSEQFF. The CDR3 DNA reads as TGTGCCAGCAGCTCACTGATACTAGCGGGAGCTCGCAGTGAGCAGTTCTTC.

This clone was seen only a few times. This rearrangement joins TRBV4-1 to TRBJ1-1; 7 bases fit TRBD1. Germline assignment: CDR1 MGHRA and CDR2 YSYEKL. This CDR3 is built from 15 residues. J was trimmed by 4 bases and V by 1 base; bases with no gene match: 6. The CDR3 here is CASSQGQGRITEAFF. Written as DNA, the CDR3 is TGCGCCAGCAGCCAAGGACAGGGTCGGATCACTGAAGCTTTCTTT.

The rearrangement links TRBV6-5 to TRBJ2-3; TRBD2 aligns across 9 bases. J was trimmed by 5 bases and V by 2 bases; bases with no gene match: 8. The length of the CDR3 is 16 residues. Germline lookup yields CDR1 MNHEY and CDR2 SVGAGI. Here the CDR3 DNA reads TGTGCCAGCAGTTACGGCCAGCGGGGGGTTGGAGATACGCAGTATTTT. It codes for CASSYGQRGVGDTQYF.

This clone was counted once. The J gene is TRBJ2-7, the V gene TRBV5-1, with D tentatively TRBD2 (6 bases). The germline gives CDR1 SGHRS, CDR2 YFSETQ. This CDR3 has 14 amino acids. Trimming cost V 4 bases and J 1 base, with 12 bases left between them. The CDR3 loop is CASSRDGGSYEQYV. The CDR3 DNA sequence: TGCGCCAGCAGCAGGGACGGGGGTTCCTACGAGCAGTACGTC.

The CDR3 DNA sequence: TGTGCCAGCAGTGGGGACAGGGACAATCAGCCCCAGCATTTT. Amino acid sequence: CASSGDRDNQPQHF. The chain joins TRBV6-2 or TRBV6-3 to TRBJ1-5, with 9 nucleotides matching TRBD1. From germline, CDR1 is MNHEY and CDR2 SVGEGT. Trimming at V came to 5 bases and at J to 3 bases, leaving 2 bases not matched to a gene. CDR3 length: 14 amino acids.

CDR3 DNA: TGCGCCAGCAGCCACCTCCAGGGCAGGGGAACACTTGAAGCTTTCTTT. It yields the protein CASSHLQGRGTLEAFF. The rearrangement joins TRBV4-1 to TRBJ1-1; TRBD1 is a possible D gene (6 bases). V was pared by 3 bases and J by 7 bases, with 21 bases between. The CDR3 spans 16 residues. Germline-derived CDR1 and CDR2 are MGHRA and YSYEKL.

This clone was detected only a few times. The chain uses TRBV10-3 and TRBJ2-7, with TRBD2 identical over 7 bases. The CDR3 extends over 13 amino acids. V was pared by 4 bases and J by 3 bases, with 3 bases of the junction left unmatched. Germline CDR1 ENHRY, CDR2 SYGVKD. The CDR3 coding sequence is TGTGCCATCAGTGGGGGGGGAGGCTACGAGCAGTACGTC. Protein sequence: CAISGGGGYEQYV.

V and J are TRBV6-4 and TRBJ2-2, with 8 bases matching TRBD2. V was clipped by 4 bases and J by 6 bases; unmatched bases: 4. Germline assignment: CDR1 MRHNA and CDR2 SNTAGT. This CDR3 is built from 14 residues. CDR3 sequence (DNA): TGTGCCAGCAGTGCCCTCGGGGGGGCCGGGGAGCTGTTTTTT. This encodes CASSALGGAGELFF.

The chain recombines TRBV25-1 with TRBJ1-4, with TRBD1 matching 7 bases. CDR3 length: 15 amino acids. Germline loops: CDR1 MGHDK, CDR2 SYGVNS. The junction had 5 bases not matched to a gene; V was cut back by 5 bases and J by 2 bases. The CDR3 sequence: CASSPQTGTNEKLFF. DNA of the CDR3: TGTGCCAGCAGTCCACAGACAGGGACTAATGAAAAACTGTTTTTT.